One sample yielded the 9 T cell receptor beta chains listed below, sequenced in a study of T cells in Graves' hyperthyroidism and ophthalmopathy. TCR beta CDR3 region amplification was performed from RNA transcripts. Primed by the HTBI set, a first-round RT-PCR was run on the TCR CDR3. Each CDR3 protein is one row after TCRdb ran MiXCR on the multiplex PCR reads. Of some 300,000 distinct CDR3 sequences in the sample, 16% were seen once. Sequencing was performed on blood. The source is a man aged 25-45 years with Graves' hyperthyroidism.

The chain links TRBV7-8 to TRBJ2-6; 10 bases match TRBD1. Germline V CDR1 and CDR2: SGHVS, FQNEAQ. With V trimmed by 3 bases and J by 12 bases, 5 bases remained unmatched. This CDR3 has 14 amino acids. This CDR3 is CASSFRDRGGVLTF. The CDR3 DNA reads as TGTGCCAGCAGCTTCCGGGACAGGGGAGGCGTCCTGACTTTC.

This clonotype was found many times. The V and J genes are TRBV11-1 and TRBJ2-7; TRBD1 aligns across 8 bases. Losses at the gene ends were 8 bases for V and 3 bases for J; bases not matched to a gene: 6. Germline CDR1 and CDR2: SGHAT and FQDESV (reference sequence). The CDR3 is made up of 13 amino acids. The CDR3 DNA reads TGTGCCAGCGCGCGGACAGGGAGCTACGAGCAGTACTTC. Translation gives CASARTGSYEQYF.

The chain carries TRBV4-1 and TRBJ2-7; 10 bases match TRBD1. Germline loops: CDR1 MGHRA, CDR2 YSYEKL. Trimming took 3 bases from V and 2 from J; bases not matched to a gene: 10. This CDR3 spans 17 amino acids. The chain's CDR3 is CASSHPGQGRLAYEQYF. The CDR3 bases are TGCGCCAGCAGCCACCCGGGACAGGGGAGGCTTGCCTACGAGCAGTACTTC.

This chain connects TRBV12-5 to TRBJ2-1; tentatively, D is TRBD2 (5 bases). Trimming pared 7 bases from V and 7 bases from J, leaving 29 bases between. This CDR3 has 18 residues. The germline V gene has CDR1 LGHNT and CDR2 FRNRAP. The CDR3 reads CASAPCGCARGIANEQFF. CDR3 DNA: TGTGCTAGTGCCCCGTGTGGATGCGCCCGAGGGATTGCGAATGAGCAGTTCTTC.

This sequence joins TRBV15 and TRBJ2-7; 7 nucleotides agree with TRBD1. The CDR3 spans 14 residues. V shed 1 base, J shed 4 bases, and the junction held 4 bases outside the gene matches. The germline gives CDR1 LNHNV, CDR2 YYDKDF (reference sequence). CDR3 nucleotide sequence: TGTGCCACCAGCAGAGTGGGCAGGGGGTACGAGCAGTACTTC. Translated: CATSRVGRGYEQYF.

The chain combines TRBV5-1 with TRBJ1-3; D unresolved. This CDR3 region has 18 residues. V was trimmed by 0 bases and J by 0 bases, leaving 16 bases between them. Germline V gene lookup returns CDR1 SGHRS and CDR2 YFSETQ. CDR3 residues: CASSLAFGPASSGNTIYF. The CDR3 DNA reads TGCGCCAGCAGCTTGGCCTTCGGCCCGGCGAGCTCTGGAAACACCATATATTTT. Combining the CDR3 with reference TRBV5-1 and TRBJ1-3 gives the whole variable domain KAGVTQTPRYLIKTRGQQVTLSCSPISGHRSVSWYQQTPGQGLQFLFEYFSETQRNKGNFPGRFSGRQFSNSRSEMNVSTLELGDSALYLCASSLAFGPASSGNTIYFGEGSWLTVV.

The J gene is TRBJ1-4, the V gene TRBV2, with a possible D match to TRBD1 (5 bases). This CDR3 is built from 13 residues. Trimming stripped 9 bases from V and 5 bases from J, with 13 bases between. Germline CDR1 and CDR2: SNHLY and FYNNEI. CDR3 sequence (DNA): TGTGCCAGGCAGGACAACAGGAATGAAAAACTGTTTTTT. Protein sequence: CARQDNRNEKLFF.

This clonotype came up many times. The rearrangement uses TRBV3-1 and TRBJ2-3; TRBD1 matches at 10 bases. The CDR3 is made up of 16 amino acids. The J segment lost 3 bases and the V segment lost 4 bases, leaving 7 bases of the junction unmatched. Germline CDR1 reads LGHDT; CDR2 reads YNNKEL (reference sequence). The CDR3 DNA sequence: TGTGCCAGCAGCCCCCGGACAGGGGGGGTGACAGATACGCAGTATTTT. It translates to CASSPRTGGVTDTQYF.

Ten or more counts support this clonotype. The chain combines TRBV11-2 with TRBJ2-1; 9 positions match TRBD2. The CDR3 runs 14 residues. CDR1 is SGHAT, CDR2 FQNNGV, per germline. The junction had 3 bases not matched to a gene; V was cut back by 4 bases and J by 5 bases. The CDR3 nucleotides are TGTGCCAGCAGCTGGCGGGGGGGACACAATGAGCAGTTCTTC. Protein: CASSWRGGHNEQFF.